Listed below are T cell receptor beta chains from one sample, sequenced in a study of CD8 T cells in Susac syndrome. Using its own MiXCR run on the immunoSEQ multiplex PCR reads, TCRdb lists one record per CDR3 protein. The sample lists about 140,000 distinct CDR3 sequences, 95% occurring once. Sequenced input: CD4+ T cells from PBMCs. The source of these receptors is a human donor with Susac syndrome. Each CDR3 is given with its conserved first and last residue. The D gene is left open where the match is weak. The listing skips clone size in some rows; elsewhere it reads once, few, many or a size class.

D gene: -
clone size: -
V gene: TRBV7-3
CDR3 length: 15
J gene: TRBJ2-3
CDR3 DNA: TGTGCCAGCAGCTTATCTACAGGGTCCTTAGATACGCAGTATTTT
CDR3 protein: CASSLSTGSLDTQYF

D gene: -
clone size: once
V gene: TRBV10-3
CDR3 length: 15
J gene: TRBJ1-2
CDR3 DNA: TGTGCCCCCTCATACCAGGACACCCTTGGCTATGGCTACACCTTC
CDR3 protein: CAPSYQDTLGYGYTF

D gene: TRBD1
clone size: -
V gene: TRBV11-2
CDR3 length: 16
J gene: TRBJ2-3
CDR3 DNA: TGTGCCAGCACCCCAGGGGAGGACAGGGTAACAGATACGCAGTATTTT
CDR3 protein: CASTPGEDRVTDTQYF

D gene: -
clone size: -
V gene: TRBV3-1
CDR3 length: 18
J gene: TRBJ1-6
CDR3 DNA: TGTGCCAGCAGCCAAGATCGTTTCTGGGGGGTCTATAATTCACCCCTCCACTTT
CDR3 protein: CASSQDRFWGVYNSPLHF

D gene: -
clone size: -
V gene: TRBV24-1
CDR3 length: 15
J gene: TRBJ1-4
CDR3 DNA: TGTGCCACCAGTGACCCGGGCCTGGGAGACGAAAAACTGTTTTTT
CDR3 protein: CATSDPGLGDEKLFF

D gene: -
clone size: -
V gene: TRBV2
CDR3 length: 16
J gene: TRBJ2-1
CDR3 DNA: TGTGCCAGCAATAGTGGGTGGCAGGCAGGAATTCGTGAGCAGTTCTTC
CDR3 protein: CASNSGWQAGIREQFF

D gene: TRBD1
clone size: -
V gene: TRBV19
CDR3 length: 13
J gene: TRBJ2-7
CDR3 DNA: TGTGCCATTTCCGGGACAGGGGCTCTCGAGCAGTACTTC
CDR3 protein: CAISGTGALEQYF

D gene: TRBD2
clone size: few
V gene: TRBV29-1
CDR3 length: 14
J gene: TRBJ2-5
CDR3 DNA: TGCAGCGTTGTGCCAGCGGGGGCACAGGAGACCCAGTACTTC
CDR3 protein: CSVVPAGAQETQYF

D gene: -
clone size: -
V gene: TRBV28
CDR3 length: 15
J gene: TRBJ2-7
CDR3 DNA: TGTGCCAGCACCCCGTTCTGGGACGAGGCGTACGAGCAGTACTTC
CDR3 protein: CASTPFWDEAYEQYF

D gene: -
clone size: -
V gene: TRBV7-9
CDR3 length: 15
J gene: TRBJ2-3
CDR3 DNA: TGTGCCAGCAGCTTAGCGGGAGATTTGGCAGATACGCAGTATTTT
CDR3 protein: CASSLAGDLADTQYF

D gene: -
clone size: -
V gene: TRBV20-1
CDR3 length: 12
J gene: TRBJ2-7
CDR3 DNA: TGCAGTGCCGCGCAGGGAGGCTACGAGCAGTACTTC
CDR3 protein: CSAAQGGYEQYF

D gene: -
clone size: -
V gene: TRBV30
CDR3 length: 15
J gene: TRBJ1-2
CDR3 DNA: TGTGCCTGGGGGGGAGCCATCGGAGGGGGAAACGACTACACCTTC
CDR3 protein: CAWGGAIGGGNDYTF

D gene: TRBD1
clone size: -
V gene: TRBV12-3/TRBV12-4
CDR3 length: 15
J gene: TRBJ1-6
CDR3 DNA: TGTGCCAGCAGTCAACGGACAGGGGGCGATTCACCCCTCCACTTT
CDR3 protein: CASSQRTGGDSPLHF

D gene: TRBD2
clone size: -
V gene: TRBV20-1
CDR3 length: 18
J gene: TRBJ2-3
CDR3 DNA: TGCAGTGCTCCCGGACTAGCGGGACGCTCGATCAGCACAGATACGCAGTATTTT
CDR3 protein: CSAPGLAGRSISTDTQYF

D gene: -
clone size: -
V gene: TRBV28
CDR3 length: 19
J gene: TRBJ2-1
CDR3 DNA: TGTGCCAGCAGTGGGACTCCTATTGGGTTCTTTGTCGGGGGCAATGAGCAGTTCTTC
CDR3 protein: CASSGTPIGFFVGGNEQFF

D gene: TRBD2
clone size: -
V gene: TRBV18
CDR3 length: 14
J gene: TRBJ2-5
CDR3 DNA: TGTGCCAGCTCACCGGGACTAGAACGAGAGACCCAGTACTTC
CDR3 protein: CASSPGLERETQYF

D gene: -
clone size: -
V gene: TRBV30
CDR3 length: 13
J gene: TRBJ2-1
CDR3 DNA: TGTGCCGCATCCCCGGCGGGCGGTCATGAGCAGTTCTTC
CDR3 protein: CAASPAGGHEQFF

D gene: -
clone size: -
V gene: TRBV5-1
CDR3 length: 16
J gene: TRBJ2-1
CDR3 DNA: TGCGCCAGTGAACCCGGAGGGGGGAACTCCTACAATGAGCAGTTCTTC
CDR3 protein: CASEPGGGNSYNEQFF

D gene: -
clone size: few
V gene: TRBV7-2
CDR3 length: 12
J gene: TRBJ1-1
CDR3 DNA: TGTGCCAGCAGCTTAGATAGTACAGAAGCTTTCTTT
CDR3 protein: CASSLDSTEAFF

D gene: -
clone size: -
V gene: TRBV20-1
CDR3 length: 14
J gene: TRBJ2-7
CDR3 DNA: TGCAGTGCTAGAGTAACAGGGAGTGCCTACGAGCAGTACTTC
CDR3 protein: CSARVTGSAYEQYF

D gene: -
clone size: -
V gene: TRBV9
CDR3 length: 14
J gene: TRBJ2-5
CDR3 DNA: TGTGCCAGCAGCGTAGTGGGAGAGGGAGAGACCCAGTACTTC
CDR3 protein: CASSVVGEGETQYF

D gene: -
clone size: -
V gene: TRBV15
CDR3 length: 17
J gene: TRBJ2-4
CDR3 DNA: TGTGCCACCAGCAGAGATCTCGGCCGAATGGCCAAAAACATTCAGTACTTC
CDR3 protein: CATSRDLGRMAKNIQYF

D gene: TRBD2
clone size: -
V gene: TRBV30
CDR3 length: 15
J gene: TRBJ2-7
CDR3 DNA: TGTGCCTGGAGTGCACTAGCGGGACAGGTCTCGGAGCAGTACTTC
CDR3 protein: CAWSALAGQVSEQYF

D gene: -
clone size: once
V gene: TRBV12-3/TRBV12-4
CDR3 length: 13
J gene: TRBJ2-7
CDR3 DNA: TGTGCCAGCAGTTACGGGACGTCCCGCGAGCAGTACTTC
CDR3 protein: CASSYGTSREQYF

D gene: -
clone size: -
V gene: TRBV5-6
CDR3 length: 15
J gene: TRBJ2-3
CDR3 DNA: TGTGCCAGCAGCCCCGGGCAGGGGTACACAGATACGCAGTATTTT
CDR3 protein: CASSPGQGYTDTQYF

D gene: -
clone size: -
V gene: TRBV30
CDR3 length: 13
J gene: TRBJ1-5
CDR3 DNA: TGTGCCTGGGGGGGGAAAAGCAATCAGCCCCAGCATTTT
CDR3 protein: CAWGGKSNQPQHF

D gene: TRBD2
clone size: once
V gene: TRBV6-2/TRBV6-3
CDR3 length: 15
J gene: TRBJ2-1
CDR3 DNA: TGTGCCAGCAGTCTATTAGCGGGAGAAGTCAATGAGCAGTTCTTC
CDR3 protein: CASSLLAGEVNEQFF

D gene: -
clone size: -
V gene: TRBV20-1
CDR3 length: 13
J gene: TRBJ2-7
CDR3 DNA: TGCAGTGCTAGAGATAGCCGGAACTACGAGCAGTACTTC
CDR3 protein: CSARDSRNYEQYF

D gene: -
clone size: -
V gene: TRBV30
CDR3 length: 17
J gene: TRBJ1-6
CDR3 DNA: TGTGCCTGGACTCGAAAATCGGGGGGCCGAGATAATTCACCCCTCCACTTT
CDR3 protein: CAWTRKSGGRDNSPLHF

D gene: -
clone size: -
V gene: TRBV7-2
CDR3 length: 13
J gene: TRBJ1-5
CDR3 DNA: TGTGCCAGCAGCTTAAGTAGCAATCAGCCCCAGCATTTT
CDR3 protein: CASSLSSNQPQHF

D gene: -
clone size: -
V gene: TRBV6-5
CDR3 length: 14
J gene: TRBJ2-3
CDR3 DNA: TGTGCCAGCAGTTACTCGACTGGGCGGTATACGCAGTATTTT
CDR3 protein: CASSYSTGRYTQYF

D gene: -
clone size: once
V gene: TRBV21-1
CDR3 length: 14
J gene: TRBJ2-5
CDR3 DNA: TGTGCCAGCAGCAAAGGAGTCGCGCAAGAGACCCAGTACTTC
CDR3 protein: CASSKGVAQETQYF

D gene: -
clone size: -
V gene: TRBV6-2/TRBV6-3
CDR3 length: 18
J gene: TRBJ1-2
CDR3 DNA: TGTGCCACTAACGACAGAGCAGGAGGCACAGGTGAAGGCTATGGCTACACCTTC
CDR3 protein: CATNDRAGGTGEGYGYTF

D gene: TRBD1
clone size: -
V gene: TRBV25-1
CDR3 length: 15
J gene: TRBJ2-5
CDR3 DNA: TGTGCCAGCAGTGAAGGGACAGTCCTCGACGGGACCCAGTACTTC
CDR3 protein: CASSEGTVLDGTQYF

D gene: -
clone size: once
V gene: TRBV30
CDR3 length: 15
J gene: TRBJ2-6
CDR3 DNA: TGTGCCTGGAGTGGGGACCCCTCTGGGGCCAACGTCCTGACTTTC
CDR3 protein: CAWSGDPSGANVLTF

D gene: TRBD2
clone size: -
V gene: TRBV20-1
CDR3 length: 14
J gene: TRBJ2-5
CDR3 DNA: TGCAGTGCTAGAGGTGGGAGGGTCCAAGAGACCCAGTACTTC
CDR3 protein: CSARGGRVQETQYF

D gene: -
clone size: -
V gene: TRBV28
CDR3 length: 13
J gene: TRBJ2-5
CDR3 DNA: TGTGCCAGCAGTTTAATCAGGGAAGAGACCCAGTACTTC
CDR3 protein: CASSLIREETQYF

D gene: TRBD1
clone size: -
V gene: TRBV24-1
CDR3 length: 15
J gene: TRBJ1-2
CDR3 DNA: TGTGCCACCCCGACAGGGGACGCCTTAAACTATGGCTACACCTTC
CDR3 protein: CATPTGDALNYGYTF

D gene: -
clone size: once
V gene: TRBV10-3
CDR3 length: 11
J gene: TRBJ2-5
CDR3 DNA: TGTGCCATCAGCGCATCGGAGACCCAGTACTTC
CDR3 protein: CAISASETQYF

D gene: -
clone size: -
V gene: TRBV20-1
CDR3 length: 13
J gene: TRBJ2-3
CDR3 DNA: TGCAGTGCCCCTGAGATAGGCACAGATACGCAGTATTTT
CDR3 protein: CSAPEIGTDTQYF

D gene: -
clone size: -
V gene: TRBV11-2
CDR3 length: 14
J gene: TRBJ2-7
CDR3 DNA: TGTGCCAGCAGCTTAAGTCACAGTTCCTACGAGCAGTACTTC
CDR3 protein: CASSLSHSSYEQYF

D gene: TRBD1
clone size: -
V gene: TRBV20-1
CDR3 length: 13
J gene: TRBJ1-5
CDR3 DNA: TGCAGTGCCCGGACAGGGAGAGGACAGCCCCAGCATTTT
CDR3 protein: CSARTGRGQPQHF

D gene: -
clone size: -
V gene: TRBV2
CDR3 length: 16
J gene: TRBJ1-5
CDR3 DNA: TGTGCCAGCAGTGTTTCGGGGATTTGGAGCAATCAGCCCCAGCATTTT
CDR3 protein: CASSVSGIWSNQPQHF

D gene: -
clone size: -
V gene: TRBV20-1
CDR3 length: 13
J gene: TRBJ2-2
CDR3 DNA: TGCAGTGCTAGACCCCAGGAACGCGGGGAGCTGTTTTTT
CDR3 protein: CSARPQERGELFF

D gene: -
clone size: -
V gene: TRBV2
CDR3 length: 13
J gene: TRBJ2-7
CDR3 DNA: TGTGCCAGCAAGGACCAGGGACCCTACGAGCAGTACTTC
CDR3 protein: CASKDQGPYEQYF

D gene: -
clone size: -
V gene: TRBV25-1
CDR3 length: 14
J gene: TRBJ1-2
CDR3 DNA: TGTGCCAGCAGTGAGGGGGTTTCAAGCTATGGCTACACCTTC
CDR3 protein: CASSEGVSSYGYTF

D gene: TRBD1
clone size: -
V gene: TRBV29-1
CDR3 length: 13
J gene: TRBJ2-7
CDR3 DNA: TGCAGCGTTACCGGGACAGGCCTCTACGAGCAGTACTTC
CDR3 protein: CSVTGTGLYEQYF

D gene: TRBD1
clone size: -
V gene: TRBV28
CDR3 length: 14
J gene: TRBJ1-2
CDR3 DNA: TGTGCCAGCATCCCGGGACAGGGGGTCTATGGCTACACCTTC
CDR3 protein: CASIPGQGVYGYTF